This is a list of T cell receptor beta chains from one sample in a study of blood T cells in healthy people across ages. TCRdb independently ran MiXCR on the 5' RACE reads; one entry per CDR3 protein. Among around 2 million distinct CDR3 sequences listed, 35% to 50% were seen once. The source material was blood. Source of these receptors: a human donor in good health. Each CDR3 is given with its conserved first and last residue. Each record gives: CDR3 DNA, CDR3 protein, V gene, J gene, clone size, D gene. The D gene is left open where the match is weak. Some rows mark clone size as missing; the rest say once, few, many or name a class of expanded clone.

CDR3 DNA: TGTGCCAGCAGTTTAGAGTTCCGGGAAAAACTGTTTTTT
CDR3 protein: CASSLEFREKLFF
V gene: TRBV12-3/TRBV12-4
J gene: TRBJ1-4
clone size: NA
D gene: NA

CDR3 DNA: TGTGCCAGCAGCTTAGCGGACGGACCCTACGAGCAGTACTTC
CDR3 protein: CASSLADGPYEQYF
V gene: TRBV7-6
J gene: TRBJ2-7
clone size: few
D gene: NA

CDR3 DNA: TGTGCCAGCAGTCCCCTGGCGGGAGTCGGTGGCTACACCTTC
CDR3 protein: CASSPLAGVGGYTF
V gene: TRBV12-3/TRBV12-4
J gene: TRBJ1-2
clone size: many
D gene: NA

CDR3 DNA: TGTGCCAGCAGCTTACCCGGGACTAGGGGGGAGACCCAGTACTTC
CDR3 protein: CASSLPGTRGETQYF
V gene: TRBV5-4
J gene: TRBJ2-5
clone size: NA
D gene: TRBD2

CDR3 DNA: TGCAGTGCTAGAGATCTCTCTAGCGGGGACCAAGAGACCCAGTACTTC
CDR3 protein: CSARDLSSGDQETQYF
V gene: TRBV20-1
J gene: TRBJ2-5
clone size: NA
D gene: TRBD2

CDR3 DNA: TGTGCCACCAGTAAGACAGGGAGGACTGAAGCTTTCTTT
CDR3 protein: CATSKTGRTEAFF
V gene: TRBV24-1
J gene: TRBJ1-1
clone size: NA
D gene: TRBD1

CDR3 DNA: TGTGCCAGCAGCCCAGGCCGGGACAGGGGCGGCTATGGCTACACCTTC
CDR3 protein: CASSPGRDRGGYGYTF
V gene: TRBV4-2
J gene: TRBJ1-2
clone size: few
D gene: TRBD1

CDR3 DNA: TGTGCCAGCAGCTTGGTTTTAGGGGGGCGTTGGGATTTTCAGCCCCAGCATTTT
CDR3 protein: CASSLVLGGRWDFQPQHF
V gene: TRBV5-6
J gene: TRBJ1-5
clone size: NA
D gene: NA

CDR3 DNA: TGTGCCAGCTCACCACAGGGACGGACGAGCAATCAGCCCCAGCATTTT
CDR3 protein: CASSPQGRTSNQPQHF
V gene: TRBV18
J gene: TRBJ1-5
clone size: NA
D gene: NA

CDR3 DNA: TGTGCCAGCAGCCTGACAGGGCCCCACACAGATACGCAGTATTTT
CDR3 protein: CASSLTGPHTDTQYF
V gene: TRBV7-6
J gene: TRBJ2-3
clone size: NA
D gene: TRBD1

CDR3 DNA: TGCAGCGTTGAAGATCGATCAGTGCTGCGCTATGGCTACACCTTC
CDR3 protein: CSVEDRSVLRYGYTF
V gene: TRBV29-1
J gene: TRBJ1-2
clone size: NA
D gene: NA

CDR3 DNA: TGTGCCAGCAGCCAAGCGGGAAGGCGTGGAAATGAAAAACTGTTTTTT
CDR3 protein: CASSQAGRRGNEKLFF
V gene: TRBV4-2
J gene: TRBJ1-4
clone size: few
D gene: NA

CDR3 DNA: TGTGCCATCAGTGAGGGCTCCTACGAGCAGTACTTC
CDR3 protein: CAISEGSYEQYF
V gene: TRBV10-3
J gene: TRBJ2-7
clone size: many
D gene: NA

CDR3 DNA: TGTGCCAGCAGCTTGAGCGGGTTTCAGGCCCCCCGTACAGGCTACACCTTC
CDR3 protein: CASSLSGFQAPRTGYTF
V gene: TRBV7-2
J gene: TRBJ1-2
clone size: NA
D gene: NA

CDR3 DNA: TGCAGCGTTGAGGATGAGGGAGCCCCTACCGATACGCAGTATTTT
CDR3 protein: CSVEDEGAPTDTQYF
V gene: TRBV29-1
J gene: TRBJ2-3
clone size: NA
D gene: NA

CDR3 DNA: TGCAGCGTTGAGCTTCCTTGGGGTACCGGGACAGGGGTTTACAATGAGCAGTTCTTC
CDR3 protein: CSVELPWGTGTGVYNEQFF
V gene: TRBV29-1
J gene: TRBJ2-1
clone size: many
D gene: TRBD1

CDR3 DNA: TGTGCCACCAGTGATGACAGGCAAACCGGGGAGCTGTTTTTT
CDR3 protein: CATSDDRQTGELFF
V gene: TRBV24-1
J gene: TRBJ2-2
clone size: NA
D gene: NA

CDR3 DNA: TGTGCCAGCAGACCCGGGACAGGGAACACCGGGGAGCTGTTTTTT
CDR3 protein: CASRPGTGNTGELFF
V gene: TRBV7-2
J gene: TRBJ2-2
clone size: NA
D gene: TRBD1

CDR3 DNA: TGTGCCAGCAGGACAGGGCTAAGTGAAGCTTTCTTT
CDR3 protein: CASRTGLSEAFF
V gene: TRBV27
J gene: TRBJ1-1
clone size: NA
D gene: TRBD1

CDR3 DNA: TGCAGTGCTTCAAGCAGCGGGGGGACAACAGATACGCAGTATTTT
CDR3 protein: CSASSSGGTTDTQYF
V gene: TRBV20-1
J gene: TRBJ2-3
clone size: few
D gene: TRBD2

CDR3 DNA: TGTGCCAGCAGCTTGGCAGGGACAGGGGTGGACGAGCAGTACTTC
CDR3 protein: CASSLAGTGVDEQYF
V gene: TRBV5-4
J gene: TRBJ2-7
clone size: NA
D gene: TRBD1

CDR3 DNA: TGCGCCAGCAGCCAAGTGGAGGGACAGAGCTATGGCTACACCTTC
CDR3 protein: CASSQVEGQSYGYTF
V gene: TRBV4-1
J gene: TRBJ1-2
clone size: few
D gene: TRBD1

CDR3 DNA: TGTGCCAGCAGCCCGGACGGATCGAACACCGGGGAGCTGTTTTTT
CDR3 protein: CASSPDGSNTGELFF
V gene: TRBV9
J gene: TRBJ2-2
clone size: once
D gene: NA

CDR3 DNA: TGTGCCAGCAGTTTACCCGACAGGGGCCACGAGCAGTACTTC
CDR3 protein: CASSLPDRGHEQYF
V gene: TRBV28
J gene: TRBJ2-7
clone size: NA
D gene: TRBD1

CDR3 DNA: TGTGCCAGCAGCTTAACCGGGACAGGCCTAATGAACACTGAAGCTTTCTTT
CDR3 protein: CASSLTGTGLMNTEAFF
V gene: TRBV7-3
J gene: TRBJ1-1
clone size: NA
D gene: TRBD1

CDR3 DNA: TGTGCCAGCAGTTACGGCAGGGACTCCTACGAGCAGTACTTC
CDR3 protein: CASSYGRDSYEQYF
V gene: TRBV6-5
J gene: TRBJ2-7
clone size: few
D gene: NA

CDR3 DNA: TGTGCCAGCAGCCAAGTATTGGGGTTCGGTGGCTACACCTTC
CDR3 protein: CASSQVLGFGGYTF
V gene: TRBV14
J gene: TRBJ1-2
clone size: NA
D gene: NA

CDR3 DNA: TGTGCCAGCAGTCTCGGGAGATCGCGTGAAAAACTGTTTTTT
CDR3 protein: CASSLGRSREKLFF
V gene: TRBV12-3/TRBV12-4
J gene: TRBJ1-4
clone size: NA
D gene: NA

CDR3 DNA: TGTGCCAGCAGCTTAATGCAGGGCGGATACAATGAGCAGTTCTTC
CDR3 protein: CASSLMQGGYNEQFF
V gene: TRBV7-3
J gene: TRBJ2-1
clone size: few
D gene: NA

CDR3 DNA: TGTGCCAGCAGTTTAGTGGGCAGGGGGCGCACCGGGGAGCTGTTTTTT
CDR3 protein: CASSLVGRGRTGELFF
V gene: TRBV12-3/TRBV12-4
J gene: TRBJ2-2
clone size: few
D gene: TRBD1

CDR3 DNA: TGTGCCAGCAGCATGACAGCTTCCTATGGCTACACCTTC
CDR3 protein: CASSMTASYGYTF
V gene: TRBV3-1
J gene: TRBJ1-2
clone size: few
D gene: NA

CDR3 DNA: TGCGCCAGCAGCCAGGTCCCTGGGGTTGAAAAACTGTTTTTT
CDR3 protein: CASSQVPGVEKLFF
V gene: TRBV4-3
J gene: TRBJ1-4
clone size: NA
D gene: NA

CDR3 DNA: TGTGCCAGCAGCAAGGGGTTGGAGCGGGGGTCGGAAGAGACCCAGTACTTC
CDR3 protein: CASSKGLERGSEETQYF
V gene: TRBV21-1
J gene: TRBJ2-5
clone size: NA
D gene: NA

CDR3 DNA: TGTGCCAGCAGTCCCCGAACTCCCGGGGAGCTGTTTTTT
CDR3 protein: CASSPRTPGELFF
V gene: TRBV6-2/TRBV6-3
J gene: TRBJ2-2
clone size: NA
D gene: NA

CDR3 DNA: TGTGCCAGCAGCTTGTCCCCGGGGGCAGGTGAGCAGTACTTC
CDR3 protein: CASSLSPGAGEQYF
V gene: TRBV5-5
J gene: TRBJ2-4
clone size: few
D gene: NA

CDR3 DNA: TGTGCCATCAGTGAGTCCAGGGACTCCAGCGAGCAGTACTTC
CDR3 protein: CAISESRDSSEQYF
V gene: TRBV10-3
J gene: TRBJ2-7
clone size: few
D gene: NA

CDR3 DNA: TGTGCCACCGCGGGGGGGTTGGCAGATACGCAGTATTTT
CDR3 protein: CATAGGLADTQYF
V gene: TRBV15
J gene: TRBJ2-3
clone size: NA
D gene: TRBD2

CDR3 DNA: TGCTGTGCTAGAGATCTTCAGCGGCCCCAGCAGTTCTTC
CDR3 protein: CCARDLQRPQQFF
V gene: TRBV20-1
J gene: TRBJ2-1
clone size: NA
D gene: NA

CDR3 DNA: TGCAGCGTTGAAGCCCCGCACTTGAAGGGGGGCACAGATACGCAGTATTTT
CDR3 protein: CSVEAPHLKGGTDTQYF
V gene: TRBV29-1
J gene: TRBJ2-3
clone size: few
D gene: NA

CDR3 DNA: TGCGCCAGCAGCCAGCTCTACAGTCCTCGGGGGCCCCAGCATTTT
CDR3 protein: CASSQLYSPRGPQHF
V gene: TRBV4-3
J gene: TRBJ1-5
clone size: NA
D gene: NA

CDR3 DNA: TGTGCCTGGAGTTTAGGTTTTGGTCAGCCCCAGCATTTT
CDR3 protein: CAWSLGFGQPQHF
V gene: TRBV30
J gene: TRBJ1-5
clone size: few
D gene: NA

CDR3 DNA: TGCAGTGCCACCAGCGGGGGCATCAGTGAGCAGTTCTTC
CDR3 protein: CSATSGGISEQFF
V gene: TRBV20-1
J gene: TRBJ2-1
clone size: few
D gene: TRBD2

CDR3 DNA: TGTGCCACCAGTGTCCCTCGGGACGGCAACAATGAGCAGTTCTTC
CDR3 protein: CATSVPRDGNNEQFF
V gene: TRBV24-1
J gene: TRBJ2-1
clone size: NA
D gene: NA

CDR3 DNA: TGTGCCAGCAGTTTTGAGGGTCCCTATGGCTACACCTTC
CDR3 protein: CASSFEGPYGYTF
V gene: TRBV28
J gene: TRBJ1-2
clone size: few
D gene: NA

CDR3 DNA: TGCGCCAGCAGCTCTTCAGGACAGGGGATATCAAGTGAGACCCAGTACTTC
CDR3 protein: CASSSSGQGISSETQYF
V gene: TRBV5-1
J gene: TRBJ2-5
clone size: NA
D gene: TRBD1

CDR3 DNA: TGCAGCGCTAGAGATCTTACAGGGGGCGGCTACAATCAGCCCCAGCATTTT
CDR3 protein: CSARDLTGGGYNQPQHF
V gene: TRBV20-1
J gene: TRBJ1-5
clone size: NA
D gene: TRBD1

CDR3 DNA: TGTGCTAGCAGTCTTCTCACAACAGAAGATACGCAGTATTTT
CDR3 protein: CASSLLTTEDTQYF
V gene: TRBV7-7
J gene: TRBJ2-3
clone size: NA
D gene: NA

CDR3 DNA: TGCGCCAGCAGCTTGGGAGGAGGAAGGGGCGCCCAAGAGACCCAGTACTTC
CDR3 protein: CASSLGGGRGAQETQYF
V gene: TRBV5-1
J gene: TRBJ2-5
clone size: NA
D gene: NA

CDR3 DNA: TGTGCCAGCAGCCAACCTAGTATCATCTTAGAGACCCAGTACTTC
CDR3 protein: CASSQPSIILETQYF
V gene: TRBV3-1
J gene: TRBJ2-5
clone size: NA
D gene: NA

CDR3 DNA: TGTGCCAGCAGTTACTCTACGGGGGCTGCTAGCACAGATACGCAGTATTTT
CDR3 protein: CASSYSTGAASTDTQYF
V gene: TRBV6-2/TRBV6-3
J gene: TRBJ2-3
clone size: few
D gene: NA

CDR3 DNA: TGTGCCAGCAACAGGGGGTTCTCTGGGGCCAACGTCCGGACTTTC
CDR3 protein: CASNRGFSGANVRTF
V gene: TRBV7-2
J gene: TRBJ2-6
clone size: NA
D gene: TRBD1

CDR3 DNA: TGTGCCAGCAGCGGGGGCCCCGGGACAGGGTCTTACGAGCAGTACTTC
CDR3 protein: CASSGGPGTGSYEQYF
V gene: TRBV9
J gene: TRBJ2-7
clone size: few
D gene: TRBD1

CDR3 DNA: TGTGCCATCAGTGAACTCGACAGGCGCGAAGCTTTCTTT
CDR3 protein: CAISELDRREAFF
V gene: TRBV10-3
J gene: TRBJ1-1
clone size: few
D gene: NA

CDR3 DNA: TGTGCCAGCAGCTTACTCCAGGGGGTAACCTACGAGCAGTACTTC
CDR3 protein: CASSLLQGVTYEQYF
V gene: TRBV7-2
J gene: TRBJ2-7
clone size: many
D gene: TRBD1

CDR3 DNA: TGTGCCAGCAGTTTAACCCAGGGGTCGGGCACTGAAGCTTTCTTT
CDR3 protein: CASSLTQGSGTEAFF
V gene: TRBV28
J gene: TRBJ1-1
clone size: few
D gene: NA